The T cell receptor beta chain described here comes from a study of blood T cell repertoires in COVID-19. Methods used by the authors: Reference gene primers were amplified, and this amplification served to estimate nucleated cell counts. Data came from immunoSEQ multiplex PCR; TCRdb stores just in-frame clones and leaves some out. That table supplies the V and J calls and clone size; D and trimming were determined from the DNA. The sample has fewer than 200,000 clones, approximately 81% seen once. Germline V gene data show CDR1 as SGHVS and CDR2 as FQNEAQ. Between the trimmed V and J ends, which lost 5 bases and 0 bases, there was a span of 15 bases. The CDR3 sequence is 16 residues long.

V is TRBV7-8 and J is TRBJ2-3, with a weak D call TRBD2 (6 bases). The sequencing input was peripheral blood. The receptor's source is a man aged 35 to 55 with acute or convalescent COVID-19. The CDR3 spells CASSGQRARSTDTQYF. The CDR3 nucleotides are TGTGCCAGCAGCGGCCAGCGGGCCCGTAGCACAGATACGCAGTATTTT.